The 10 T cell receptor beta chains presented below share a single source sample, sequenced in a study of OX40 agonist ivuxolimab in advanced cancers. TCRdb keeps only in-frame clones here, not all; method: immunoSEQ multiplex PCR. The repertoire has 55,000 to 75,000 clones, roughly 91% of them found once; the top ten carry 25%. The sample here was CD4+ or CD8+ T cells sorted from blood, taken in a trial of the OX40 agonist ivuxolimab. The source is an adult with an advanced solid tumor such as melanoma, head and neck, liver or kidney cancer.

J is TRBJ1-3 and V is TRBV5-4; the match to TRBD1 covers 7 bases. The CDR3 is 17 amino acids. Losses at the gene ends were 1 base for V and 0 bases for J; bases not matched to a gene: 7. The germline CDR1 and CDR2 sequences are SGHNT and YYREEE (reference sequence). This CDR3 reads CASSLPGTAVSGNTIYF. The CDR3 DNA reads TGTGCCAGCAGCTTGCCCGGGACAGCGGTCTCTGGAAACACCATATATTTT.

The V gene is TRBV7-6, the J gene TRBJ2-1; TRBD2 matches 13 bases. The CDR3 has 15 amino acids. The germline CDR1 and CDR2 sequences are SGHVS and FNYEAQ. The J segment lost 5 bases and the V segment lost 4 bases, leaving 2 bases of the junction unmatched. CDR3 amino acids: CASSSGLAGNNEQFF. The CDR3 DNA reads as TGTGCCAGCAGCTCGGGACTAGCGGGGAACAATGAGCAGTTCTTC.

V usage is TRBV9 and J usage is TRBJ2-1, with D possibly TRBD2 on 5 matching bases. CDR1 is SGDLS, CDR2 YYNGEE, per germline. The CDR3 covers 15 residues. V was cut by 6 bases and J by 0 bases, with 13 bases left in between. For the CDR3, the DNA is TGTGCCAGCACCCCACTAGGGAGCTCCTACAATGAGCAGTTCTTC. Translating gives CASTPLGSSYNEQFF.

The genes are TRBV18 and TRBJ2-3; D unclear. The CDR3 totals 15 residues. Trimming cost V 3 bases and J 6 bases, with 16 bases left between them. Germline CDR1 KGHSH, CDR2 LQKENI. DNA of the CDR3: TGTGCCAGCTCACCCACCGTATCCCTTGTGGATACGCAGTATTTT. It translates to CASSPTVSLVDTQYF.

The chain carries TRBV30 and TRBJ2-5; D possibly corresponds to TRBD2 (5 bases). The length of the CDR3 is 14 residues. The germline CDR1 and CDR2 sequences are GTSNPN and SVGIG (reference sequence). Between the trimmed V and J ends, which lost 5 bases and 5 bases, there was a span of 18 bases. CDR3 in DNA: TGTGCCTGGGCCAAGGACTTAAAACTCGAGACCCAGTACTTC. Its translation: CAWAKDLKLETQYF.

V is TRBV5-6 and J is TRBJ2-3, with a tentative D call TRBD2 (6 bases). The V and J ends lost 3 bases and 2 bases respectively, with 13 bases between them. Germline-derived CDR1 and CDR2 are SGHDT and YYEEEE. This CDR3 is 15 amino acids long. The CDR3 protein is CASSSEGSNTDTQYF. Written as DNA, the CDR3 is TGTGCCAGCAGCTCGGAGGGATCGAACACAGATACGCAGTATTTT.

The J gene is TRBJ2-7, the V gene TRBV6-5; weak D call: TRBD1 (6 bases). The CDR3 has 15 amino acids. V lost 6 bases and J lost 2, with 17 bases in between. From germline, CDR1 is MNHEY and CDR2 SVGAGI. CDR3 protein: CASSAQGSIAYEQYF. CDR3 nucleotide sequence: TGTGCCAGCAGCGCGCAGGGGTCGATCGCCTACGAGCAGTACTTC.

This chain joins TRBV4-1 and TRBJ1-1, with D perhaps TRBD1 (6 bases). The germline V gene encodes CDR1 MGHRA and CDR2 YSYEKL. V lost 0 bases and J 3 bases, leaving 14 bases between the germline ends. The CDR3 loop spans 16 amino acids. For the CDR3, the DNA is TGCGCCAGCAGCCAAGAAGGGGGGAAGAGAGACACTGAAGCTTTCTTT. Amino acids: CASSQEGGKRDTEAFF.

The chain carries TRBV7-9 and TRBJ1-4; 7 positions agree with TRBD1. Per the germline V gene, CDR1 is SEHNR and CDR2 is FQNEAQ (reference sequence). With V trimmed by 5 bases and J by 7 bases, 13 bases remained unmatched. CDR3 size: 16 residues. The CDR3 DNA follows: TGTGCCAGCAGCCCGGGGTGGAGGGGGCCTATTGAAAAACTGTTTTTT. As protein: CASSPGWRGPIEKLFF.

The rearrangement links TRBV28 to TRBJ1-2, with 9 bases fitting TRBD1. The CDR3 length is 16 residues. Germline V lookup: CDR1 MDHEN, CDR2 SYDVKM. V lost 8 bases to trimming and J lost 4 bases; unmatched junction nucleotides: 14. The DNA of the CDR3 is TGTGCCAGCGCCGGACAGGGGACTACCCCTTTCTATGGCTACACCTTC. Residues: CASAGQGTTPFYGYTF.